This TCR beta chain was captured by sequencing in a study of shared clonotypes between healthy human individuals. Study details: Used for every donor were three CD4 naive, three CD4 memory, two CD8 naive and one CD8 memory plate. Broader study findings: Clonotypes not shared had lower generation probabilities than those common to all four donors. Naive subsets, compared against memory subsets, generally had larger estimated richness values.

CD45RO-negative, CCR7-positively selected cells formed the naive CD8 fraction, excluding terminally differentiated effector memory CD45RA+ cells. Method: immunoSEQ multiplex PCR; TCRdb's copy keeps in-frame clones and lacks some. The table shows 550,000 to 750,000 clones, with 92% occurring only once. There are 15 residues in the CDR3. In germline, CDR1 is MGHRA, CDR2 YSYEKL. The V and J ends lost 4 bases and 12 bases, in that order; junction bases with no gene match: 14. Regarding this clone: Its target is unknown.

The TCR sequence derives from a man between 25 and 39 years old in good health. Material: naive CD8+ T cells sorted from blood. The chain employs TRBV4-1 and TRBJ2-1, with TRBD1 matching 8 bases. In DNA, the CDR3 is TGCGCCAGCAGCCCCCGACTACAGGGGGAAAACGGGCAGTTCTTC. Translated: CASSPRLQGENGQFF.